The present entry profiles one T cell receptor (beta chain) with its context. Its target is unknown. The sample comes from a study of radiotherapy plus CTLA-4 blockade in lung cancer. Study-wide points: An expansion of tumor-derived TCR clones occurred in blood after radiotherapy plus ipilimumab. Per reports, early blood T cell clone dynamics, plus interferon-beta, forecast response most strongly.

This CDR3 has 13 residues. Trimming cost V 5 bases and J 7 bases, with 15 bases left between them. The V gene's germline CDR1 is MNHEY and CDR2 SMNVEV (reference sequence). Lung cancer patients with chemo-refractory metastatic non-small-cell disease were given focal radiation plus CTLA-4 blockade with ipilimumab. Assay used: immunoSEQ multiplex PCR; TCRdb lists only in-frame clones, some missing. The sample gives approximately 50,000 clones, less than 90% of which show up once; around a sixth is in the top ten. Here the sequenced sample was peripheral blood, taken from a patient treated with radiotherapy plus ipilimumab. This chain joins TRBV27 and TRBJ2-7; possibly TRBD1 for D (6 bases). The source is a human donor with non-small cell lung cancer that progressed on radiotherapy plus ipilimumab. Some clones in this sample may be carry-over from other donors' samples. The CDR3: CASSTQTGGEQYF. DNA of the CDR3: TGTGCCAGCAGTACCCAGACAGGAGGAGAGCAGTACTTC.